This T cell receptor beta chain originates from a study of CD8+CD57+ T cells in acquired aplastic anemia. About the research overall: On average, sorted CD4+ and CD8+ cells gave approximately 3.5 ug of DNA.

V lost 1 base, J lost 0 bases, and 4 bases lay in between. Germline V gene lookup returns CDR1 LGHDT and CDR2 YNNKEL (reference sequence). CDR3 length: 13 amino acids. The study profiled TCR beta VDJ and CDR3 using genomic DNA as template. MiXCR was run by TCRdb on the reads, yielding one entry per CDR3 protein. The data show approximately 180,000 distinct CDR3 sequences, around 63% seen once. There are many counts of this clonotype. Its antigen is currently unknown. Findings and caveats of the study: Common to patients and controls were twenty-nine CD8+ CDR3 sequences.

Patients picked for sequencing had shown CD8+CD57+ cell expansion detected by flow cytometry. Each patient had severe acquired aplastic anemia. The specimen sequenced was sorted CD4+, CD8+, or CD8+CD57+ T cells (not recorded which) from PBMCs. This rearrangement joins TRBV3-1 to TRBJ2-7, with D uncertain. This receptor was taken from a human donor with aplastic anemia. The CDR3 region has the DNA TGTGCCAGCAGCCAAGGGACCTCCTACGAGCAGTACTTC. Protein product: CASSQGTSYEQYF.